One and the same sample provided the 30 T cell receptor beta chains below, sequenced in a study of blood T cell repertoires in COVID-19. Some clones are missing from TCRdb's copy, which holds only in-frame ones; the method was immunoSEQ multiplex PCR. In the table there are approximately 270,000 clones, 80% to 90% of which are singletons. The specimen was PBMCs or T cells enriched from blood (not recorded which). These receptors came from a woman in her 30s with acute COVID-19.

This clone was seen a single time. It is unclear where the CDR3 begins or ends on the DNA, so no DNA is shown, and the CDR3 is as TCRdb lists it. The V and J genes are TRBV29-1 and TRBJ2-3; the D call TRBD2 from the table was never checked on the DNA. Germline CDR1 SQVTM, CDR2 ANQGSEA. The CDR3 region is 12 residues in length, termini included. The CDR3 spells CSVVLVADTQYF.

The chain joins TRBV9 to TRBJ2-7; tentatively, D is TRBD2 (6 bases). CDR3 length: 14 residues. CDR1 is SGDLS, CDR2 YYNGEE, per germline. V was clipped by 3 bases and J by 6 bases, with 16 bases between them. Here the CDR3 DNA reads TGTGCCAGCAGCGAACGGGGGAGCAGTTCCGAGCAGTACTTC. It translates to CASSERGSSSEQYF.

The chain joins TRBV5-5 to TRBJ2-7; D is perhaps TRBD2 (5 bases). V was pared by 1 base and J by 2 bases, with 13 bases between. The CDR3 spans 15 residues. In germline, CDR1 is SGHKS, CDR2 YYEKEE (reference sequence). CDR3 in DNA: TGTGCCAGCAGCTTGATCGGGGATTCTACCTACGAGCAGTACTTC. It is translated as CASSLIGDSTYEQYF.

The rearrangement uses TRBV12-3 or TRBV12-4 and TRBJ1-2; possible D gene TRBD1, 6 bases. CDR3 length equals 13 residues. Deletions cut 6 bases from V and 8 bases from J, with 16 bases between. The CDR3 bases are TGTGCCAGCAGCCCCGGGGGGGCTGGGGGCTACACCTTC. Translating it yields CASSPGGAGGYTF.

This clone showed up just once. The chain uses TRBV19 and TRBJ1-6; D is undetermined. V was cut by 4 bases and J by 8 bases, with 27 bases left in between. Germline CDR1 is LNHDA and CDR2 is SQIVND (reference sequence). CDR3 length: 19 residues. The CDR3 loop reads CASSTAEAAFTSVDSPLHF. The CDR3 nucleotides read TGTGCCAGTAGTACCGCAGAGGCCGCGTTTACTTCGGTGGATTCACCCCTCCACTTT.

CDR3 DNA: TGTGCCAGCAGCTTACTAGCGGGAGGCCTAAACACCGGGGAGCTGTTTTTT. Translated, it gives CASSLLAGGLNTGELFF. The chain combines TRBV7-7 with TRBJ2-2; 11 nucleotides match TRBD2. The V gene end was trimmed by 2 bases and the J gene end by 2 bases; junction bases not matched to a gene: 4. CDR1 and CDR2 (germline): SSHAT, FNYEAQ (reference sequence). The CDR3 runs 17 residues.

The V call is TRBV3-1 (or the pseudogene TRBV3-2), the J call TRBJ1-3; no definite D call. Deletions cut 0 bases from V and 0 bases from J, with 9 bases between. This CDR3 spans 16 amino acids. Germline V gene lookup returns CDR1 LGHDT and CDR2 YNNKEL (reference sequence). The CDR3 region is CASSQDLLSSGNTIYF. DNA of the CDR3: TGTGCCAGCAGCCAAGATCTACTGAGCTCTGGAAACACCATATATTTT.

The V and J genes are TRBV29-1 and TRBJ2-7, with 9 bases matching TRBD2. Germline V gene sequence: CDR1 SQVTM, CDR2 ANQGSEA. This CDR3 has 14 amino acids. V gave up 6 bases and J gave up 2 bases; unmatched junction bases: 8. The CDR3, as DNA: TGCAGCGTCAAGGGGCGGGAGGGAGCCTACGAGCAGTACTTC. Protein sequence: CSVKGREGAYEQYF.

V usage is TRBV11-2 and J usage is TRBJ1-5; the match to TRBD1 covers 7 bases. The CDR3 is 15 amino acids. From germline, CDR1 is SGHAT and CDR2 FQNNGV. After removal of 2 bases from V and 3 bases from J, the junction contained 4 bases not matched to a gene. The CDR3 loop is CASSLTRGDNQPQHF. The CDR3 nucleotides are TGTGCCAGCAGCTTAACCAGGGGGGACAATCAGCCCCAGCATTTT.

V and J are TRBV5-1 and TRBJ2-7, with D perhaps matching TRBD1 (5 bases). Looked up from germline, CDR1 is SGHRS and CDR2 is YFSETQ. With 0 bases removed from V and 0 bases from J, the gap between germline ends came to 10 bases. This CDR3 comprises 15 residues. The DNA for the CDR3 is TGCGCCAGCAGCTTGGGGGGCGCTGCCTCCTACGAGCAGTACTTC. Encoded protein: CASSLGGAASYEQYF. The variable domain in full, completed from reference TRBV5-1 and TRBJ2-7, reads KAGVTQTPRYLIKTRGQQVTLSCSPISGHRSVSWYQQTPGQGLQFLFEYFSETQRNKGNFPGRFSGRQFSNSRSEMNVSTLELGDSALYLCASSLGGAASYEQYFGPGTRLTVT.

This sequence joins TRBV9 and TRBJ2-7; TRBD1 matches 9 bases. The germline V gene encodes CDR1 SGDLS and CDR2 YYNGEE. J lost 7 bases, V lost 5 bases, and 10 bases had no gene match. CDR3 size: 14 residues. CDR3 nucleotides: TGTGCCAGCAGACCGACAGGGGGTGCAGGAGAGCAGTACTTC. The encoded protein is CASRPTGGAGEQYF.

The rearrangement links TRBV11-2 to TRBJ2-3; D is undetermined. This CDR3 spans 14 amino acids. Germline V lookup: CDR1 SGHAT, CDR2 FQNNGV. Trimming took 2 bases from V and 3 from J, leaving 9 bases between them. The CDR3 nucleotides are TGTGCCAGCAGCTTAATATCCCAGACAGATACGCAGTATTTT. Translated, it gives CASSLISQTDTQYF.

The chain combines TRBV3-1 (or the pseudogene TRBV3-2) with TRBJ2-7, with D perhaps TRBD2 (5 bases). Germline V gene data show CDR1 as LGHDT and CDR2 as YNNKEL (reference sequence). The CDR3 is 15 amino acids. V was clipped by 1 base and J by 3 bases, with 13 bases between them. The CDR3 sequence: CASSQVPEGHYEQYF. CDR3 coding DNA: TGTGCCAGCAGCCAAGTCCCCGAGGGTCACTACGAGCAGTACTTC.

The chain carries TRBV5-1 and TRBJ1-1; TRBD1 matches at 7 bases. The CDR3 length is 14 residues. V was clipped by 0 bases and J by 5 bases; unmatched bases: 4. CDR1 and CDR2 (germline): SGHRS, YFSETQ. The CDR3 sequence is CASSLGGQLTEAFF. The DNA for the CDR3 is TGCGCCAGCAGCTTGGGGGGACAGCTAACTGAAGCTTTCTTT. The full variable domain, in which reference TRBV5-1 and TRBJ1-1 provide the parts outside the CDR3, is KAGVTQTPRYLIKTRGQQVTLSCSPISGHRSVSWYQQTPGQGLQFLFEYFSETQRNKGNFPGRFSGRQFSNSRSEMNVSTLELGDSALYLCASSLGGQLTEAFFGQGTRLTVV.

On this clone: One end of the junction fails to match germline, which may point to a read error. The gene calls are TRBV15 and TRBJ1-6; tentative D call: TRBD1 (5 bases). The length of the CDR3 is 13 residues. Germline CDR1 and CDR2: LNHNV and YYDKDF (reference sequence). CDR3 DNA sequence: TGTGCCACCAGCAGAGATCATATGGACACACATTTATTT. It is translated as CATSRDHMDTHLF.

The V call is TRBV28, the J call TRBJ1-5; TRBD1 matches at 9 bases. Germline values: CDR1 MDHEN, CDR2 SYDVKM. The trim removed 6 bases at V and 10 bases at J, leaving 10 bases unmatched. The length of the CDR3 is 14 residues. The CDR3 sequence is CASSRGTGIEPQHF. The CDR3 bases are TGTGCCAGCAGCCGCGGGACAGGGATTGAACCCCAGCATTTT.

J is TRBJ2-3 and V is TRBV5-5; 7 bases fit TRBD1. Unmatched junction bases numbered 8, after V lost 4 bases and J lost 3 bases. The germline gives CDR1 SGHKS, CDR2 YYEKEE (reference sequence). This CDR3 is built from 15 residues. CDR3 sequence: CASSPTGQSTDTQYF. Written as DNA, the CDR3 is TGTGCCAGCAGCCCGACAGGGCAAAGTACAGATACGCAGTATTTT.

The chain couples TRBV7-3 to TRBJ2-1; TRBD2 is a possible D gene (6 bases). Germline V gene lookup returns CDR1 SGHTA and CDR2 FQGTGA. The CDR3 loop spans 15 amino acids. Trimming cost V 3 bases and J 0 bases, with 9 bases left between them. The CDR3 nucleotides are TGTGCCAGCAGCTTGGCGACTAGCTCCTACAATGAGCAGTTCTTC. Translation gives CASSLATSSYNEQFF.

This chain connects TRBV28 to TRBJ2-1; 9 bases fit TRBD2. Per germline, CDR1 MDHEN and CDR2 SYDVKM. There are 14 residues in the CDR3. The junction had 14 bases not matched to a gene; V was cut back by 11 bases and J by 9 bases. The CDR3 nucleotides are TGTGCCGTGCAGGGTAGCGGGAGTTTCAGTGAGCAGTTCTTC. This translates into CAVQGSGSFSEQFF.

The chain has TRBV7-6 and TRBJ2-2; TRBD2 aligns across 7 bases. The CDR3 is 17 amino acids. Trimming took 3 bases from V and 0 from J; bases not matched to a gene: 7. Germline V gene data show CDR1 as SGHVS and CDR2 as FNYEAQ. The CDR3 sequence is CASSFRDRGANTGELFF. CDR3 sequence (DNA): TGTGCCAGCAGCTTCCGCGATCGGGGGGCGAACACCGGGGAGCTGTTTTTT.

The chain uses TRBV28 and TRBJ1-1, with unresolved D. This CDR3 region has 12 residues. V lost 10 bases and J 0 bases, leaving 9 bases between the germline ends. Germline V CDR1 and CDR2: MDHEN, SYDVKM. The CDR3 bases are TGTGCCACCAACAGAGTGAACACTGAAGCTTTCTTT. Protein sequence: CATNRVNTEAFF.

The CDR3 here is CASSQVNLYTQYF. CDR3 nucleotides: TGTGCCAGCAGCCAAGTAAACTTATATACGCAGTATTTT. The rearrangement links TRBV3-1 (or the pseudogene TRBV3-2) to TRBJ2-3; D not certain. The CDR3 loop spans 13 amino acids. CDR1 and CDR2 from the germline V gene are LGHDT and YNNKEL (reference sequence). The V end was cut by 1 base, the J end by 7 bases, with 9 bases between.

This chain links TRBV5-1 with TRBJ2-7, with 8 bases lining up with TRBD2. Germline CDR1 and CDR2: SGHRS and YFSETQ. The CDR3 length is 13 residues. The trim removed 4 bases at V and 5 bases at J, leaving 5 bases unmatched. The CDR3 spells CASSIREGDEQYF. The CDR3 DNA is TGCGCCAGCAGCATACGGGAGGGAGACGAGCAGTACTTC.

This clone was detected a few times. The genes are TRBV7-2 and TRBJ2-3, with D tentatively TRBD2 (6 bases). The length of the CDR3 is 16 residues. The germline V gene has CDR1 SGHTA and CDR2 FQGNSA. V gave up 3 bases and J gave up 0 bases, with 13 bases separating them. CDR3 residues: CASSFGGTPSTDTQYF. The CDR3 DNA follows: TGTGCCAGCAGCTTTGGGGGGACGCCTAGCACAGATACGCAGTATTTT.

This chain uses TRBV18 with TRBJ2-5; 9 positions match TRBD1. The J segment lost 3 bases and the V segment lost 6 bases, leaving 8 bases of the junction unmatched. The CDR3 spans 15 residues. Looked up from germline, CDR1 is KGHSH and CDR2 is LQKENI. This chain's CDR3 is CASSLGQGMEETQYF. CDR3 DNA: TGTGCCAGCTCTCTCGGACAGGGGATGGAAGAGACCCAGTACTTC.

The chain carries TRBV6-1 and TRBJ1-3, with D possibly TRBD1 on 6 matching bases. The CDR3 totals 16 residues. Looked up from germline, CDR1 is MNHNS and CDR2 is SASEGT. Trimming removed 2 bases from V and 4 bases from J, with 15 bases in between. CDR3 loop: CASSERGGWTGNTIYF. The CDR3 DNA reads TGTGCCAGCAGTGAAAGGGGGGGATGGACGGGAAACACCATATATTTT.

In this sample, this clone turned up once. V and J are TRBV5-1 and TRBJ2-4; TRBD1 agrees at 8 bases. The J segment lost 6 bases and the V segment lost 0 bases, leaving 2 bases of the junction unmatched. Germline lookup yields CDR1 SGHRS and CDR2 YFSETQ. The CDR3 covers 14 residues. The DNA for the CDR3 is TGCGCCAGCAGCTTGGCAGGGGGCATAAACATTCAGTACTTC. This encodes CASSLAGGINIQYF.

The chain carries TRBV24-1 and TRBJ2-1; 10 nucleotides agree with TRBD1. CDR3 length equals 16 residues. J was trimmed by 5 bases and V by 2 bases; bases with no gene match: 5. CDR1 and CDR2 from the germline V gene are KGHDR and SFDVKD. CDR3 coding DNA: TGTGCCACCAGTGATTCCGGGACAGGGGACGACAATGAGCAGTTCTTC. It translates to CATSDSGTGDDNEQFF.

The chain is built from TRBV4-1 and TRBJ1-4; the D gene is possibly TRBD1 (6 bases). The CDR3 is 16 residues long. The germline V and J ends were trimmed by 5 bases and 3 bases, with 16 bases remaining between them. CDR1 and CDR2 (germline): MGHRA, YSYEKL. CDR3 bases: TGCGCCAGCAGCGACTCGGGGGGGCAATCTAATGAAAAACTGTTTTTT. Translated, it gives CASSDSGGQSNEKLFF.

The V gene is TRBV19, the J gene TRBJ1-4; D is unresolved. Germline V gene sequence: CDR1 LNHDA, CDR2 SQIVND (reference sequence). Trimming pared 5 bases from V and 3 bases from J, leaving 10 bases between. The CDR3 spans 14 residues. The CDR3 sequence: CASSGLSANEKLFF. As DNA, the CDR3 is TGTGCCAGTAGTGGGCTCTCGGCTAATGAAAAACTGTTTTTT.